The 27 T cell receptor beta chains below come from one sample, sequenced in a study of T cell responses to AZD1222 COVID-19 vaccine. Some clones are missing from TCRdb's copy, which holds only in-frame ones; the method was immunoSEQ multiplex PCR. The data hold about 56,000 clones, with 80% observed a single time. The sample was peripheral blood, taken 28 days after the second AZD1222 dose. The receptors come from an adult who received the AZD1222 COVID-19 vaccine.

The CDR3 region has the DNA TGTGCCAGCAGTGGATCAGGGCTCTACACCTTC. The encoded protein is CASSGSGLYTF. This chain links TRBV2 with TRBJ1-2, with D tentatively TRBD1 (5 bases). Germline-derived CDR1 and CDR2 are SNHLY and FYNNEI. V shed 4 bases and J shed 10 bases, with 10 bases lying between them. CDR3 length: 11 amino acids. Together with reference TRBV2 and TRBJ1-2, the CDR3 gives the full variable domain: EPEVTQTPSHQVTQMGQEVILRCVPISNHLYFYWYRQILGQKVEFLVSFYNNEISEKSEIFDDQFSVERPDGSNFTLKIRSTKLEDSAMYFCASSGSGLYTFGSGTRLTVV.

This clone was seen a single time. V is TRBV27 and J is TRBJ2-3, with 13 bases identical to TRBD2. The CDR3 has 13 amino acids. The ends lost 6 bases at V and 8 bases at J; junction bases unmatched: 2. Germline assignment: CDR1 MNHEY and CDR2 SMNVEV (reference sequence). The CDR3 protein is CASRGTSGATQYF. CDR3 DNA sequence: TGTGCCAGCAGGGGGACTAGCGGGGCTACGCAGTATTTT.

The J gene is TRBJ2-2, the V gene TRBV6-5; TRBD2 matches 10 bases. Germline loops: CDR1 MNHEY, CDR2 SVGAGI. After removal of 8 bases from V and 6 bases from J, the junction contained 9 bases not matched to a gene. The CDR3 spans 15 residues. For the CDR3, the DNA is TGTGCCAGCCTCCGTTCAGCGGGAGGGCCCGGGGAGCTGTTTTTT. Protein product: CASLRSAGGPGELFF.

The chain carries TRBV19 and TRBJ2-5, with TRBD1 matching over 9 bases. The CDR3 totals 16 residues. V gave up 5 bases and J gave up 4 bases; unmatched junction bases: 11. The germline V gene encodes CDR1 LNHDA and CDR2 SQIVND (reference sequence). CDR3 coding DNA: TGTGCCAGTAGTTTAGGACAGGGGTCTTCGGGAGAGACCCAGTACTTC. It specifies CASSLGQGSSGETQYF.

The chain combines TRBV28 with TRBJ1-2; no clear D. Trimming shortened V by 1 base and J by 2 bases, and 2 bases separated the two germline ends. Germline V lookup: CDR1 MDHEN, CDR2 SYDVKM. There are 12 residues in the CDR3. In DNA form, the CDR3 reads TGTGCCAGCAGTTTATCAAACTATGGCTACACCTTC. This encodes CASSLSNYGYTF.

V usage is TRBV12-3 or TRBV12-4 and J usage is TRBJ2-7; D could derive from TRBD1 or TRBD2 (6 bases each). The CDR3 runs to 13 residues. Trimming pared 7 bases from V and 7 bases from J, leaving 17 bases between. In DNA form, the CDR3 reads TGTGCCAGCATCAGAAGGGGGGCAGGAGAGCAGTACGTC. Translated, it gives CASIRRGAGEQYV.

The chain is built from TRBV5-4 and TRBJ1-2; D is unresolved. Trimming removed 4 bases from V and 5 bases from J, with 15 bases in between. The CDR3 consists of 14 residues. CDR1 SGHNT and CDR2 YYREEE come from the germline V gene (reference sequence). The CDR3 DNA sequence: TGTGCCAGCAGCCCCGGAGGAAGGACTTATGGCTACACCTTC. Residues: CASSPGGRTYGYTF.

This clone occurred once. The sample contains more than one DNA sequence encoding this CDR3. The chain employs TRBV24-1 and TRBJ1-5; D is uncertain. V lost 2 bases and J 6 bases, leaving 7 bases between the germline ends. The CDR3 consists of 13 residues. In germline, CDR1 is KGHDR, CDR2 SFDVKD. The CDR3 here is CATSDYRGQPQHF. CDR3 sequence (DNA): TGTGCCACCAGTGATTATCGGGGTCAGCCCCAGCATTTT.

The genes are TRBV10-3 and TRBJ1-6, with no clear D. Germline CDR1 is ENHRY and CDR2 is SYGVKD. V dropped 1 base and J dropped 11 bases, with 9 bases sitting between them. The CDR3 totals 13 residues. DNA of the CDR3: TGTGCCATCAGTGAGTATGGTAGTCCACCCCTCCACTTT. Its protein product is CAISEYGSPPLHF.

The chain uses TRBV9 and TRBJ2-2, with no clear D. V was pared by 2 bases and J by 6 bases, with 8 bases between. The CDR3 covers 13 residues. Germline values: CDR1 SGDLS, CDR2 YYNGEE. The CDR3 region is CASSVGGSGELFF. CDR3 nucleotides: TGTGCCAGCAGCGTGGGTGGGTCCGGGGAGCTGTTTTTT. The whole variable domain, filled in from reference TRBV9 and TRBJ2-2, reads DSGVTQTPKHLITATGQRVTLRCSPRSGDLSVYWYQQSLDQGLQFLIQYYNGEERAKGNILERFSAQQFPDLHSELNLSSLELGDSALYFCASSVGGSGELFFGEGSRLTVL.

V is TRBV2 and J is TRBJ1-4, with D unclear. Germline CDR1 reads SNHLY; CDR2 reads FYNNEI. Trimming removed 0 bases at V and 8 bases at J, with 10 bases between. The CDR3 consists of 14 residues. The CDR3 DNA reads TGTGCCAGCAGTGAAGCCCTGGCTGGGGAAAAACTGTTTTTT. Its translation is CASSEALAGEKLFF.

This clone was counted once. The chain combines TRBV7-2 with TRBJ2-5; D tentatively reads TRBD1 or TRBD2 (5 bases each). Germline V gives CDR1 SGHTA, CDR2 FQGNSA. V was trimmed by 5 bases and J by 4 bases, leaving 17 bases between them. The CDR3 has 15 amino acids. CDR3 nucleotides: TGTGCCAGCAGCCCTGGGGACGCCTATGGAGAGACCCAGTACTTC. Its translation is CASSPGDAYGETQYF.

The genes are TRBV2 and TRBJ2-2; 9 bases are a match to TRBD1. CDR1 is SNHLY and CDR2 is FYNNEI in the germline V gene. The CDR3 is 16 residues long. Trimming removed 5 bases from V and 4 bases from J; junction bases left unmatched: 8. CDR3 DNA: TGTGCCAGCAGTTTACGGTCGGACAGGGGCACCGGGGAGCTGTTTTTT. This translates into CASSLRSDRGTGELFF. Full variable domain (missing parts from reference TRBV2 and TRBJ2-2): EPEVTQTPSHQVTQMGQEVILRCVPISNHLYFYWYRQILGQKVEFLVSFYNNEISEKSEIFDDQFSVERPDGSNFTLKIRSTKLEDSAMYFCASSLRSDRGTGELFFGEGSRLTVL.

This chain joins TRBV19 and TRBJ2-1, with D hard to call. CDR3 length: 10 amino acids. Looked up from germline, CDR1 is LNHDA and CDR2 is SQIVND (reference sequence). Trimming took 2 bases from V and 7 from J, leaving 0 bases between them. Written as DNA, the CDR3 is TGTGCCAGTAGTATAAATGAGCAGTTCTTC. As protein: CASSINEQFF.

The chain joins TRBV5-4 to TRBJ1-2, with a weak D call TRBD1 (5 bases). Germline V lookup: CDR1 SGHNT, CDR2 YYREEE (reference sequence). This CDR3 comprises 13 residues. V was shortened by 3 bases and J by 5 bases, with 11 bases between the two germline ends. The CDR3 coding sequence is TGTGCCAGCAGCTCTGACAGACCTTATGGCTACACCTTC. Translating gives CASSSDRPYGYTF.

The chain has TRBV28 and TRBJ2-5, with D possibly matching TRBD2 (6 bases). The CDR3 spans 15 residues. Germline assignment: CDR1 MDHEN and CDR2 SYDVKM. V was cut by 4 bases and J by 7 bases, with 19 bases left in between. CDR3 bases: TGTGCCAGCAGTTCCACCGGGACTTCTGGGGGGACCCAGTACTTC. It yields the protein CASSSTGTSGGTQYF.

J is TRBJ1-6 and V is TRBV5-1, with D maybe TRBD1 (6 bases). The germline V and J ends were trimmed by 4 bases and 4 bases, with 15 bases remaining between them. This CDR3 has 16 residues. Germline V CDR1 and CDR2: SGHRS, YFSETQ. The CDR3 reads CASSRANGQYNSPLHF. CDR3 bases: TGCGCCAGCAGCAGGGCCAATGGACAGTATAATTCACCCCTCCACTTT. Filled out from reference TRBV5-1 and TRBJ1-6, the complete variable domain reads KAGVTQTPRYLIKTRGQQVTLSCSPISGHRSVSWYQQTPGQGLQFLFEYFSETQRNKGNFPGRFSGRQFSNSRSEMNVSTLELGDSALYLCASSRANGQYNSPLHFGNGTRLTVT.

The rearrangement links TRBV2 to TRBJ1-6, with no clear D. Trimming left V 9 bases short and J 10 bases short, with 19 bases between. Germline V gene data show CDR1 as SNHLY and CDR2 as FYNNEI. The CDR3 loop spans 14 amino acids. DNA of the CDR3: TGTGCCAGTTGGGAGGAGGTAATAGCCTCACCCCTCCACTTT. Its protein is CASWEEVIASPLHF.

CDR3 in DNA: TGTGCCAGCAGCTTAGGGGACGGGAGCTCCTACGAGCAGTACGTC. Residues: CASSLGDGSSYEQYV. The V and J genes are TRBV5-5 and TRBJ2-7; tentatively, D is TRBD2 (6 bases). V was cut by 2 bases and J by 0 bases, with 12 bases left in between. The CDR3 spans 15 residues. From germline, CDR1 is SGHKS and CDR2 YYEKEE (reference sequence).

The CDR3 loop reads CASNTQQGANYGYTF. CDR3 bases: TGTGCCAGCAACACTCAACAGGGGGCTAACTATGGCTACACCTTC. J is TRBJ1-2 and V is TRBV28; 8 nucleotides agree with TRBD1. This CDR3 contains 15 residues. V trimming: 7 bases; J trimming: 0 bases; junction bases outside the gene matches: 7. Looked up from germline, CDR1 is MDHEN and CDR2 is SYDVKM.

This chain joins TRBV10-2 and TRBJ2-7; D unresolved. The CDR3 spans 12 residues. The germline V gene encodes CDR1 WSHSY and CDR2 SAAADI. V lost 8 bases and J lost 6, with 14 bases in between. This CDR3 reads CASSTSGSEQYV. Written as DNA, the CDR3 is TGCGCCAGCTCTACAAGTGGTTCCGAGCAGTACGTC.

The chain combines TRBV5-1 with TRBJ2-3; TRBD1 might be the D (6 bases). Trimming removed 0 bases at V and 4 bases at J, with 12 bases between. Germline CDR1 and CDR2: SGHRS and YFSETQ. This CDR3 has 15 residues. CDR3 nucleotides: TGCGCCAGCAGCTTGGCGTTGGGGGCCGCAGATACGCAGTATTTT. Protein sequence: CASSLALGAADTQYF.

The chain is built from TRBV21-1 and TRBJ1-2. TRBV21-1 represents a pseudogene. The length of the CDR3 is 13 residues. Here the CDR3 DNA reads TGTGCCAGGCCCGGGCCGAATAACTATGGCTACACCTTC. Amino acids: CARPGPNNYGYTF.

V gene TRBV5-3 combines with J gene TRBJ1-2, with no clear D. TRBV5-3 is an ORF, with its function uncertain. The CDR3 consists of 14 residues. V shed 0 bases and J shed 5 bases, with 11 bases lying between them. This CDR3 is CARSLAAKVYGYTF. The CDR3 DNA reads as TGTGCCAGAAGCTTGGCGGCTAAAGTTTATGGCTACACCTTC.

V gene TRBV2 combines with J gene TRBJ1-2; tentatively, D is TRBD1 (5 bases). The CDR3 contains 14 residues. V shed 10 bases and J shed 6 bases, with 21 bases lying between them. The V gene's germline CDR1 is SNHLY and CDR2 FYNNEI. The CDR3 here is CANRPGTASDGYTF. CDR3 bases: TGTGCCAACCGACCCGGGACGGCTTCCGATGGCTACACCTTC.

The chain employs TRBV6-2 or TRBV6-3 and TRBJ2-5; 9 nucleotides agree with TRBD1. The CDR3 is made up of 19 amino acids. V was clipped by 1 base and J by 0 bases; unmatched bases: 12. Germline CDR1 MNHEY, CDR2 SVGEGT. The CDR3 sequence is CASSYYMEQGASDQETQYF. As DNA, the CDR3 is TGTGCCAGCAGTTACTATATGGAACAGGGGGCGTCGGACCAAGAGACCCAGTACTTC.

J is TRBJ2-5 and V is TRBV28, with a tentative D call TRBD1 (5 bases). V lost 0 bases, J lost 4 bases, and 6 bases lay in between. The CDR3 extends over 13 amino acids. Germline-derived CDR1 and CDR2 are MDHEN and SYDVKM. As DNA, the CDR3 is TGTGCCAGCAGTTTATGGCAGGGAGAGACCCAGTACTTC. Encoded protein: CASSLWQGETQYF.